A single sample is the source of the 12 T cell receptor beta chains below, sequenced in a study of Graves' ophthalmopathy and Graves' hyperthyroidism. Researchers took RNA transcripts and amplified TCR beta CDR3 regions from them. HTBI-primed RT-PCR formed the first round, and a multiplex PCR formed the second. One entry per CDR3 protein results from TCRdb running MiXCR on the multiplex PCR reads. The top ten clones hold roughly half of a sample with 200,000 to 250,000 distinct CDR3 sequences, approximately 42% of them seen once. Sequencing used peripheral blood. These receptors all stem from an adult man with Graves' ophthalmopathy.

This clonotype has a handful of counts. V is TRBV7-9 and J is TRBJ1-1, with TRBD1 matching 8 bases. CDR1 is SEHNR, CDR2 FQNEAQ, per germline (reference sequence). J lost 5 bases, V lost 6 bases, and 8 bases had no gene match. This CDR3 has 14 residues. CDR3 DNA: TGTGCCAGCAGGGAGAACAGGGGGAGGACTGAAGCTTTCTTT. Protein product: CASRENRGRTEAFF.

This clonotype was observed a handful of times. The gene calls are TRBV12-3 or TRBV12-4 and TRBJ2-5; 7 bases are shared with TRBD1. The CDR3 runs to 14 residues. V was clipped by 6 bases and J by 2 bases; unmatched bases: 6. The chain's CDR3 is CASRRGQVQETQYF. The CDR3 nucleotides are TGTGCCAGCAGACGCGGACAGGTTCAAGAGACCCAGTACTTC.

In this sample, this clonotype turned up a few times. This chain uses TRBV10-3 with TRBJ2-5, with 8 bases fitting TRBD2. Trimming took 10 bases from V and 5 from J; bases not matched to a gene: 18. Germline V gives CDR1 ENHRY, CDR2 SYGVKD. The CDR3 extends over 16 amino acids. CDR3: CASTPGRAGVEETQYF. The CDR3 DNA follows: TGTGCCAGCACCCCCGGAAGAGCGGGGGTAGAGGAGACCCAGTACTTC.

The chain uses TRBV5-1 and TRBJ2-2; D not resolved. CDR1 and CDR2 (germline): SGHRS, YFSETQ. CDR3 length: 13 residues. V was trimmed by 1 base and J by 5 bases, leaving 6 bases between them. The CDR3 sequence is CASSLSTTGELFF. In DNA form, the CDR3 reads TGCGCCAGCAGCTTGTCGACTACCGGGGAGCTGTTTTTT.

The rearrangement links TRBV15 to TRBJ1-5; TRBD1 matches at 9 bases. The J segment lost 6 bases and the V segment lost 3 bases, leaving 9 bases of the junction unmatched. Germline V lookup: CDR1 LNHNV, CDR2 YYDKDF (reference sequence). There are 16 residues in the CDR3. The CDR3 coding sequence is TGTGCCACCAGCAGCTATACAGGGGGCGCGGGTCAGCCCCAGCATTTT. Amino acids: CATSSYTGGAGQPQHF.

J is TRBJ1-4 and V is TRBV9; D is ambiguous. The CDR3 totals 16 residues. CDR1 and CDR2 from the germline V gene are SGDLS and YYNGEE. V was pared by 0 bases and J by 8 bases, with 17 bases between. The CDR3 nucleotides are TGTGCCAGCAGCGTAGGCCTATTTGGGCTGGGGGAAAAACTGTTTTTT. Its translation is CASSVGLFGLGEKLFF.

This clonotype has a single count. The J gene is TRBJ2-2, the V gene TRBV12-3 or TRBV12-4, with no clear D. CDR3 length equals 14 residues. The V end was cut by 3 bases, the J end by 2 bases, with 7 bases between. CDR3 nucleotide sequence: TGTGCCAGCAGTTTCTGGGTAAACACCGGGGAGCTGTTTTTT. It codes for CASSFWVNTGELFF.

Worth noting for this clonotype: One end of the junction does not line up with germline, which may come from a read error. CDR3 bases: TGTGCCAACAGCCTCAGGACAGGGTCGGTTGTTTATTCACCCCTCCACTTT. Translation: CANSLRTGSVVYSPLHF. The chain carries TRBV7-8 and TRBJ1-6; 8 positions agree with TRBD1. CDR3 length: 17 amino acids. CDR1 SGHVS and CDR2 FQNEAQ come from the germline V gene.

This clonotype was detected many times. The genes are TRBV20-1 and TRBJ2-7; D gene ambiguous. Trimming took off 3 bases at V and 4 bases at J, with 19 bases between the two ends. Germline CDR1 DFQATT, CDR2 SNEGSKA (reference sequence). CDR3 length: 15 amino acids. The CDR3 protein is CSARGSEAEWYEQYF. In DNA form, the CDR3 reads TGCAGTGCTAGGGGGTCAGAGGCGGAGTGGTACGAGCAGTACTTC.

This clonotype was observed at least ten times. The rearrangement joins TRBV29-1 to TRBJ1-2; 8 bases map to TRBD1. CDR1 is SQVTM, CDR2 ANQGSEA, per germline. The CDR3 length is 12 residues. V dropped 3 bases and J dropped 8; count of bases not matched to a gene: 5. The CDR3 reads CSVDGQGHGYTF. CDR3 DNA: TGCAGCGTTGACGGACAGGGTCACGGCTACACCTTC. Full variable domain (remainder filled in from reference TRBV29-1 and TRBJ1-2): SAVISQKPSRDICQRGTSLTIQCQVDSQVTMMFWYRQQPGQSLTLIATANQGSEATYESGFVIDKFPISRPNLTFSTLTVSNMSPEDSSIYLCSVDGQGHGYTFGSGTRLTVV.

In this sample, this clonotype turned up a few times. The rearrangement uses TRBV10-3 and TRBJ2-7; D call uncertain. Trimming left V 10 bases short and J 1 base short, with 14 bases between. The CDR3 loop spans 13 amino acids. Looked up from germline, CDR1 is ENHRY and CDR2 is SYGVKD. The CDR3 sequence is CASMSIGSYEQYF. The CDR3 DNA reads as TGTGCCAGCATGTCGATCGGATCCTACGAGCAGTACTTC.

The gene calls are TRBV9 and TRBJ2-7; 12 bases fit TRBD2. V shed 7 bases, J shed 4 bases, and the junction held 6 bases outside the gene matches. The CDR3 is 14 amino acids. Germline CDR1 and CDR2: SGDLS and YYNGEE. This CDR3 is CASGGGTSGYEQYF. CDR3 nucleotide sequence: TGTGCCAGCGGGGGGGGGACTAGCGGGTACGAGCAGTACTTC.